These 28 T cell receptor beta chains were sequenced from one sample in a study of cytomegalovirus exposure and HLA in healthy donors. The PCR had 60 Vbeta and 13 Jbeta primers. Sequencing was performed with immunoSEQ multiplex PCR; in TCRdb, only in-frame clones are kept and a portion is missing. The sample yields 150,000 to 200,000 clones, around three quarters seen once. Sequenced sample: PBMCs. The origin of the receptors is a man in his forties in good health and CMV-seropositive.

This clone was observed a single time. The chain is built from TRBV7-2 and TRBJ2-1; 7 positions agree with TRBD2. Germline assignment: CDR1 SGHTA and CDR2 FQGNSA. Trimming cost V 2 bases and J 2 bases; bases outside gene matches: 3. The CDR3 is made up of 15 amino acids. CDR3 coding DNA: TGTGCCAGCAGCTTACGGGGGGATCCCTACAATGAGCAGTTCTTC. This encodes CASSLRGDPYNEQFF.

A single count supports this clone. This rearrangement joins TRBV2 to TRBJ2-7; TRBD1 might be the D (6 bases). The CDR3 length is 16 residues. V lost 5 bases and J 0 bases, leaving 17 bases between the germline ends. The germline gives CDR1 SNHLY, CDR2 FYNNEI. Here the CDR3 reads CASSQGQPINSYEQYF. Written as DNA, the CDR3 is TGTGCCAGCAGTCAGGGGCAACCCATTAACTCCTACGAGCAGTACTTC.

The chain recombines TRBV5-4 with TRBJ1-1; the D gene is possibly TRBD1 (6 bases). Germline values: CDR1 SGHNT, CDR2 YYREEE (reference sequence). This CDR3 comprises 14 residues. Trimming shortened V by 2 bases and J by 1 base, and 9 bases separated the two germline ends. CDR3 sequence reads: CASSLKGENTEAFF. The DNA for the CDR3 is TGTGCCAGCAGCTTAAAGGGGGAGAACACTGAAGCTTTCTTT. The full variable domain, its missing parts supplied by reference TRBV5-4 and TRBJ1-1, is ETGVTQSPTHLIKTRGQQVTLRCSSQSGHNTVSWYQQALGQGPQFIFQYYREEENGRGNFPPRFSGLQFPNYSSELNVNALELDDSALYLCASSLKGENTEAFFGQGTRLTVV.

The genes are TRBV5-1 and TRBJ2-7; the D is unclear. The CDR3 loop spans 12 amino acids. Trimming took 5 bases from V and 1 from J, leaving 7 bases between them. Germline V gene sequence: CDR1 SGHRS, CDR2 YFSETQ. The CDR3: CASRADSYEQYF. The CDR3 DNA follows: TGCGCCAGCAGGGCAGATTCCTACGAGCAGTACTTC.

This chain joins TRBV5-1 and TRBJ2-3; possibly TRBD1 for D (6 bases). Germline CDR1 is SGHRS and CDR2 is YFSETQ. The ends were cut back, 0 bases at V and 5 bases at J, with 10 bases in the middle. The CDR3 is made up of 14 amino acids. CDR3 amino acids: CASSLELGGDTQYF. CDR3 sequence (DNA): TGCGCCAGCAGCTTGGAACTAGGGGGAGATACGCAGTATTTT.

This chain uses TRBV5-1 with TRBJ1-5; no firm D call. This CDR3 region has 13 residues. Germline lookup yields CDR1 SGHRS and CDR2 YFSETQ. The V end was cut by 0 bases, the J end by 7 bases, with 8 bases between. The CDR3 DNA follows: TGCGCCAGCAGCTTGGCCGGTAGACAGCCCCAGCATTTT. It is translated as CASSLAGRQPQHF.

The chain links TRBV4-1 to TRBJ2-7; 9 bases fit TRBD2. V lost 3 bases to trimming and J lost 2 bases; unmatched junction nucleotides: 11. This CDR3 has 17 amino acids. Germline V lookup: CDR1 MGHRA, CDR2 YSYEKL. The CDR3 bases are TGCGCCAGCAGCCATTTACCTAGCGGGGTGACTACCTACGAGCAGTACTTC. Protein sequence: CASSHLPSGVTTYEQYF.

The DNA of the CDR3 is TGCAGCGTGACAGCGACCGTCCAAGAGACCCAGTACTTC. Its translation: CSVTATVQETQYF. The genes are TRBV29-1 and TRBJ2-5, with D possibly matching TRBD1 (5 bases). V shed 6 bases and J shed 1 base, with 12 bases lying between them. CDR1 is SQVTM and CDR2 is ANQGSEA in the germline V gene. This CDR3 is 13 amino acids long.

This rearrangement joins TRBV18 to TRBJ2-2, with D possibly being TRBD1 (6 bases). Germline CDR1 KGHSH, CDR2 LQKENI. V dropped 7 bases and J dropped 5 bases, with 17 bases sitting between them. The CDR3 is made up of 15 amino acids. CDR3 region: CASLPGTGSTGELFF. For the CDR3, the DNA is TGTGCCAGCTTACCGGGCACAGGGTCTACCGGGGAGCTGTTTTTT.

The rearrangement links TRBV18 to TRBJ1-2; 9 positions match TRBD1. Germline CDR1 reads KGHSH; CDR2 reads LQKENI. The CDR3 is 15 residues long. Losses at the gene ends were 1 base for V and 4 bases for J; bases not matched to a gene: 4. CDR3 loop: CASSPLAGQGYGYTF. The CDR3, as DNA: TGTGCCAGCTCACCACTTGCGGGACAGGGCTATGGCTACACCTTC.

This CDR3 reads CASSPPQGIGNSPLHF. CDR3 bases: TGTGCCAGCTCACCACCACAGGGGATAGGTAATTCACCCCTCCACTTT. The chain is built from TRBV18 and TRBJ1-6; 7 nucleotides line up with TRBD1. CDR3 length equals 16 residues. The V segment lost 0 bases and the J segment 6 bases; nucleotides outside the gene matches: 5. Germline loops: CDR1 KGHSH, CDR2 LQKENI. The whole variable domain, filled in from reference TRBV18 and TRBJ1-6, reads NAGVMQNPRHLVRRRGQEARLRCSPMKGHSHVYWYRQLPEEGLKFMVYLQKENIIDESGMPKERFSAEFPKEGPSILRIQQVVRGDSAAYFCASSPPQGIGNSPLHFGNGTRLTVT.

The rearrangement links TRBV6-5 to TRBJ2-3; TRBD1 might be the D (5 bases). The V gene's germline CDR1 is MNHEY and CDR2 SVGAGI. V was clipped by 0 bases and J by 3 bases, with 7 bases between them. This CDR3 has 14 amino acids. CDR3 sequence reads: CASSYSAGTDTQYF. In DNA form, the CDR3 reads TGTGCCAGCAGTTACTCGGCAGGGACAGATACGCAGTATTTT.

The CDR3 sequence: CATTSGTGNEKLFF. DNA of the CDR3: TGCGCCACTACATCCGGGACAGGGAATGAAAAACTGTTTTTT. V usage is TRBV5-1 and J usage is TRBJ1-4, with 9 nucleotides matching TRBD1. V lost 9 bases to trimming and J lost 5 bases; unmatched junction nucleotides: 8. Germline loops: CDR1 SGHRS, CDR2 YFSETQ. The CDR3 contains 14 residues.

To note about this clone: The junction departs from the called germline gene at one end, perhaps through a read error. The chain uses TRBV7-7 and TRBJ2-7, with TRBD1 matching 12 bases. The CDR3 has 15 residues. CDR1 and CDR2 from the germline V gene are SSHAT and FNYEAQ (reference sequence). The CDR3 spells CASSPGTGGNYEQYF. The CDR3 bases are TGTGCTAGCAGCCCCGGGACAGGGGGCAACTACGAGCAGTACTTC.

The genes are TRBV29-1 and TRBJ2-7; 11 bases match TRBD2. The length of the CDR3 is 16 residues. From germline, CDR1 is SQVTM and CDR2 ANQGSEA. Trimming removed 3 bases from V and 4 bases from J; junction bases left unmatched: 11. CDR3 sequence: CSVDGGTGTSGYEQYF. CDR3 coding DNA: TGCAGCGTTGACGGGGGGACCGGGACTAGCGGATACGAGCAGTACTTC.

The chain is built from TRBV2 and TRBJ2-3; D not resolved. CDR3 length: 12 amino acids. V was shortened by 0 bases and J by 7 bases, with 5 bases between the two germline ends. From germline, CDR1 is SNHLY and CDR2 FYNNEI. Here the CDR3 DNA reads TGTGCCAGCAGTGAAGCAACAAATACGCAGTATTTT. Its translation: CASSEATNTQYF. Using reference TRBV2 and TRBJ2-3 for the parts outside the CDR3, the full variable domain is EPEVTQTPSHQVTQMGQEVILRCVPISNHLYFYWYRQILGQKVEFLVSFYNNEISEKSEIFDDQFSVERPDGSNFTLKIRSTKLEDSAMYFCASSEATNTQYFGPGTRLTVL.

The chain has TRBV9 and TRBJ2-1, with 11 positions matching TRBD2. The CDR3 runs 16 residues. Losses at the gene ends were 0 bases for V and 5 bases for J; bases not matched to a gene: 4. Germline V gene data show CDR1 as SGDLS and CDR2 as YYNGEE. The CDR3 sequence: CASSVGLLAGDNEQFF. DNA for the CDR3: TGTGCCAGCAGCGTAGGGTTACTAGCGGGGGACAATGAGCAGTTCTTC.

V usage is TRBV5-5 and J usage is TRBJ1-2, with D unresolved. The CDR3 has 14 residues. V was cut by 1 base and J by 4 bases, with 11 bases left in between. Germline V gives CDR1 SGHKS, CDR2 YYEKEE (reference sequence). The CDR3, as DNA: TGTGCCAGCAGCTTGACCGGGGTTACCTATGGCTACACCTTC. Amino acid sequence: CASSLTGVTYGYTF.

The rearrangement joins TRBV2 to TRBJ1-5, with D possibly being TRBD1 (6 bases). Germline V gene lookup returns CDR1 SNHLY and CDR2 FYNNEI. CDR3 length: 15 residues. V lost 5 bases and J 0 bases, leaving 11 bases between the germline ends. CDR3 amino acids: CASSRDILSNQPQHF. The CDR3 DNA reads TGTGCCAGCAGTCGGGACATACTTAGCAATCAGCCCCAGCATTTT.

This sequence joins TRBV19 and TRBJ2-5, with D possibly TRBD1 on 6 matching bases. The J call is uncertain, as TRBJ2-7 better fits the DNA end. This CDR3 region has 15 residues. The V gene's germline CDR1 is LNHDA and CDR2 SQIVND (reference sequence). CDR3: CASSIPRGSKDEQYF. The CDR3 region has the DNA TGTGCCAGTAGTATACCCAGGGGCTCGAAGGACGAGCAGTACTTC.

This clone came up a few times. The chain carries TRBV5-4 and TRBJ1-1; D may be TRBD1 (6 bases). V gave up 2 bases and J gave up 0 bases, with 17 bases separating them. This CDR3 is 17 amino acids long. Germline V gene sequence: CDR1 SGHNT, CDR2 YYREEE (reference sequence). The CDR3 DNA reads as TGTGCCAGCAGCTTCGGTCCCGGGACACGATTGAACACTGAAGCTTTCTTT. Amino acids: CASSFGPGTRLNTEAFF. Using reference TRBV5-4 and TRBJ1-1 for the parts outside the CDR3, the full variable domain is ETGVTQSPTHLIKTRGQQVTLRCSSQSGHNTVSWYQQALGQGPQFIFQYYREEENGRGNFPPRFSGLQFPNYSSELNVNALELDDSALYLCASSFGPGTRLNTEAFFGQGTRLTVV.

A single count supports this clone. The chain links TRBV5-1 to TRBJ2-3; 13 bases agree with TRBD2. Trimming cost V 0 bases and J 14 bases; bases outside gene matches: 12. Germline CDR1 reads SGHRS; CDR2 reads YFSETQ. CDR3 length equals 16 residues. The CDR3 sequence: CASSLAGTSGALGTYF. Written as DNA, the CDR3 is TGCGCCAGCAGCTTGGCCGGGACTAGCGGGGCCCTTGGTACGTATTTT.

The rearrangement links TRBV30 to TRBJ2-7; 12 bases fit TRBD2. The CDR3 runs to 15 residues. V was pared by 2 bases and J by 2 bases, with 4 bases of the junction left unmatched. CDR1 and CDR2 (germline): GTSNPN, SVGIG (reference sequence). CDR3 loop: CAWSPGLAGTYEQYF. In nucleotides, the CDR3 is TGTGCCTGGAGTCCCGGACTAGCGGGGACCTACGAGCAGTACTTC.

The chain carries TRBV7-2 and TRBJ1-1, with a possible D match to TRBD1 (5 bases). This CDR3 spans 14 amino acids. The V gene lost 5 bases and the J gene lost 5 bases, with 15 bases spanning the gap. Germline V gene lookup returns CDR1 SGHTA and CDR2 FQGNSA. CDR3 in DNA: TGTGCCAGCAGCCAACAGGTCGGGGGGACTGAAGCTTTCTTT. It translates to CASSQQVGGTEAFF.

This clone has only one observation. The rearrangement links TRBV11-1 to TRBJ2-7, with D unresolved. CDR3 size: 14 residues. V was pared by 0 bases and J by 4 bases, with 10 bases between. Germline V CDR1 and CDR2: SGHAT, FQDESV (reference sequence). The CDR3, as DNA: TGTGCCAGCAGCTTAGCCGCGGTGGGTTACGAGCAGTACTTC. It translates to CASSLAAVGYEQYF.

This chain uses TRBV27 with TRBJ1-5, with TRBD1 as a possible D gene (6 bases). The CDR3 is 14 residues long. CDR1 is MNHEY, CDR2 SMNVEV, per germline (reference sequence). With 6 bases removed from V and 9 bases from J, the gap between germline ends came to 18 bases. CDR3 DNA sequence: TGTGCCAGCAGCCCACAGGGCCCTTTACGGCCCCAGCATTTT. Translated: CASSPQGPLRPQHF.

The J gene is TRBJ2-3, the V gene TRBV9; 12 bases align to TRBD2. The CDR3 covers 15 residues. V shed 5 bases, J shed 5 bases, and the junction held 6 bases outside the gene matches. Per germline, CDR1 SGDLS and CDR2 YYNGEE. The CDR3 loop reads CASSLLAGGGDTQYF. In DNA form, the CDR3 reads TGTGCCAGCAGTCTTCTAGCGGGGGGGGGAGATACGCAGTATTTT. The full variable domain, completed using reference TRBV9 and TRBJ2-3, is DSGVTQTPKHLITATGQRVTLRCSPRSGDLSVYWYQQSLDQGLQFLIQYYNGEERAKGNILERFSAQQFPDLHSELNLSSLELGDSALYFCASSLLAGGGDTQYFGPGTRLTVL.

This clone showed up just a few times. The genes are TRBV28 and TRBJ1-4; 11 nucleotides align to TRBD1. The CDR3 runs to 15 residues. The germline V gene has CDR1 MDHEN and CDR2 SYDVKM. J lost 5 bases, V lost 5 bases, and 4 bases had no gene match. The CDR3 sequence is CASSTGTGGNEKLFF. DNA for the CDR3: TGTGCCAGCAGTACCGGGACAGGGGGGAATGAAAAACTGTTTTTT.